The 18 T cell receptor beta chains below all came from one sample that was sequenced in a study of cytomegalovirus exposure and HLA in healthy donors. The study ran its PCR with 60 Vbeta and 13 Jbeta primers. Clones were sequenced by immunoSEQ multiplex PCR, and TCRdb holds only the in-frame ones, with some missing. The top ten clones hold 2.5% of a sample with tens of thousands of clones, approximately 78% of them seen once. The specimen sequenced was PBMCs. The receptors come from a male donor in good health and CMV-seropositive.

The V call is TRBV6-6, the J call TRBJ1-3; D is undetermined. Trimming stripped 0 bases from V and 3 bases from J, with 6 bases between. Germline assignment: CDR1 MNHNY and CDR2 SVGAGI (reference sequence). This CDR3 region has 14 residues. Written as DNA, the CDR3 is TGTGCCAGCAGTTACTCAGGGAGTGGAAACACCATATATTTT. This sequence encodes CASSYSGSGNTIYF.

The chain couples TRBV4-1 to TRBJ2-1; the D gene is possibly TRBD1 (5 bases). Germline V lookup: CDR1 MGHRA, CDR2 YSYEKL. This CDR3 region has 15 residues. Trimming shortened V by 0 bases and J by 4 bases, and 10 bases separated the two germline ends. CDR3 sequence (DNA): TGCGCCAGCAGCCAAGACAGGGCTTCTTACAATGAGCAGTTCTTC. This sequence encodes CASSQDRASYNEQFF.

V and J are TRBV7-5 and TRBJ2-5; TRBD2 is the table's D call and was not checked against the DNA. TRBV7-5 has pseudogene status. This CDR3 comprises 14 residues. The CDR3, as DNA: TGTGTCAGAAGCTTTAGTAAGAGGATCCGGGCCCAGTACTTC. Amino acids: CVRSFSKRIRAQYF.

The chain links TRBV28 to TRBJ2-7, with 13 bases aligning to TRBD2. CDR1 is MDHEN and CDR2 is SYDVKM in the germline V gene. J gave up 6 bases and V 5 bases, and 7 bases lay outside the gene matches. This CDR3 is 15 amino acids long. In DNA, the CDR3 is TGTGCCAGCAGTCCGACTAGCGGGGGGTCCCGCGAGCAGTACTTC. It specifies CASSPTSGGSREQYF.

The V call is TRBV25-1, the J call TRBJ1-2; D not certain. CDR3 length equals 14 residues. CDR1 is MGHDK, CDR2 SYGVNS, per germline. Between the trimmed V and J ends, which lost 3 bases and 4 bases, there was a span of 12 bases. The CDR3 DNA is TGTGCCAGCAGTGAGGGCGGGCTGTTCTATGGCTACACCTTC. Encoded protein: CASSEGGLFYGYTF.

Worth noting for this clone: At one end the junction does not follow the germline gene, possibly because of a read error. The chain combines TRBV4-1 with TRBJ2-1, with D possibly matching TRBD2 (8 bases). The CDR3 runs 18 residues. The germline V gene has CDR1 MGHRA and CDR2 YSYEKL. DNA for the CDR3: TGCGCCACCAGCCAATCAGGGGGTAGCGGGAACCCTTACAATGAGCAGTTCTTC. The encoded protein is CATSQSGGSGNPYNEQFF.

The DNA of the CDR3 is TGCGCCAGCTCACCTAGACGCCGCGGGATAGCGGGAGAGACCCAGTACTTC. Protein sequence: CASSPRRRGIAGETQYF. V is TRBV5-1 and J is TRBJ2-5; TRBD2 agrees at 7 bases. Germline values: CDR1 SGHRS, CDR2 YFSETQ. There are 17 residues in the CDR3. The V and J ends lost 7 bases and 4 bases, in that order; junction bases with no gene match: 19.

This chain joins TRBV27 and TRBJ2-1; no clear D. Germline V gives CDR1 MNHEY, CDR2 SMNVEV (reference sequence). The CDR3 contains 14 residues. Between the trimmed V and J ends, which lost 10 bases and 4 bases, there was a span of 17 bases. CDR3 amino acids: CATQSGQIYNEQFF. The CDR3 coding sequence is TGTGCCACCCAGTCTGGGCAAATATACAATGAGCAGTTCTTC.

The CDR3 spells CASSLGTGGQETQYF. As DNA, the CDR3 is TGCGCCAGCAGCCTTGGGACAGGGGGCCAAGAGACCCAGTACTTC. The V gene is TRBV5-1, the J gene TRBJ2-5; TRBD1 agrees at 11 bases. J was trimmed by 1 base and V by 4 bases; bases with no gene match: 3. The CDR3 is made up of 15 amino acids. Per the germline V gene, CDR1 is SGHRS and CDR2 is YFSETQ.

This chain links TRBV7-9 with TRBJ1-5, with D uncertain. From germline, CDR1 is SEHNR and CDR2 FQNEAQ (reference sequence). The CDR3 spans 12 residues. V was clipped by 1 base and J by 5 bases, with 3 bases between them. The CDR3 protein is CASSLVDQPQHF. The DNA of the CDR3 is TGTGCCAGCAGCTTAGTAGATCAGCCCCAGCATTTT.

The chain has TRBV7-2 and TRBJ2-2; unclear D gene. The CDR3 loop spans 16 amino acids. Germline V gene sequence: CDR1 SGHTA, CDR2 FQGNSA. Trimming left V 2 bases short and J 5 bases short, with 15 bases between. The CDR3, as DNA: TGTGCCAGCAGCTTACGGGTCTGGAGCGAGACCGGGGAGCTGTTTTTT. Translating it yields CASSLRVWSETGELFF.

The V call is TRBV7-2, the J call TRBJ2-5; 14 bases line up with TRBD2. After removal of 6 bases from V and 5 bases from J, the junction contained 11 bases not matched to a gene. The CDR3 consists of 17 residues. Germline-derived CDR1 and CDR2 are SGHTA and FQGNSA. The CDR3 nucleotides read TGTGCCAGCAGGAGGACTAGCGGGAGGCAAGTCGGGGAGACCCAGTACTTC. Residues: CASRRTSGRQVGETQYF.

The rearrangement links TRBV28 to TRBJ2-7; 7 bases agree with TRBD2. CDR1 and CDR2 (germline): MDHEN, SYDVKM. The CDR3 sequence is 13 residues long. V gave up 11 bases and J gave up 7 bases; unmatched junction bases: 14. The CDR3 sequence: CASRSGTLGEQYF. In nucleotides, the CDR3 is TGTGCCTCCAGGAGCGGGACCCTCGGTGAGCAGTACTTC.

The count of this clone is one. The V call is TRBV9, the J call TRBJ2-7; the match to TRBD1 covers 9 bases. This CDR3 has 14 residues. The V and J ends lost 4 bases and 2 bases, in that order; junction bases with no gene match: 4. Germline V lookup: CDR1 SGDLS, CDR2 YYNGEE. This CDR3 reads CASSTGTGPYEQYF. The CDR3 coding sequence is TGTGCCAGCAGCACCGGGACAGGGCCCTACGAGCAGTACTTC.

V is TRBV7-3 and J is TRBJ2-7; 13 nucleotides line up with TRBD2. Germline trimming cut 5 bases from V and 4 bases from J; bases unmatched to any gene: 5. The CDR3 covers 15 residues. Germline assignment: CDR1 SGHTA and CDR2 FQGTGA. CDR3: CASSLTGLAGYEQYF. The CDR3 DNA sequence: TGTGCCAGCAGCCTCACGGGACTAGCGGGATACGAGCAGTACTTC.

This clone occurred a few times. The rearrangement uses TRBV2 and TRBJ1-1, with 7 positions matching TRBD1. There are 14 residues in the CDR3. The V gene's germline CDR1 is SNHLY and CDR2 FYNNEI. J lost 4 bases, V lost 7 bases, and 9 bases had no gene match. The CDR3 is CASIPRQGGTEAFF. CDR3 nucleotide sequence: TGTGCCAGCATTCCAAGACAGGGCGGCACTGAAGCTTTCTTT.

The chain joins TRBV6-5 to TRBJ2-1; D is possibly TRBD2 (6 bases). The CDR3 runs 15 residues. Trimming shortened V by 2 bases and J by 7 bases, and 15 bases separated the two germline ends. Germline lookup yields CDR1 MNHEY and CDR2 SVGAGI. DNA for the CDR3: TGTGCCAGCAGTTACGGGGGAGCGGGCGGAAATGAGCAGTTCTTC. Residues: CASSYGGAGGNEQFF.

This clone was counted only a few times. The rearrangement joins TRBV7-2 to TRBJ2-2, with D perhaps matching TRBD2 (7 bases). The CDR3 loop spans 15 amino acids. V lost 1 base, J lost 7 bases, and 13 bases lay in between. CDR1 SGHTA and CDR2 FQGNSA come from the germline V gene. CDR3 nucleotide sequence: TGTGCCAGCAGCTTAGTATGGGGAGGGGGCGGGGAGCTGTTTTTT. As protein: CASSLVWGGGGELFF.